The clone carrying this TCR beta chain appeared a single time. The antigen remains unidentified. The germline CDR1 and CDR2 sequences are LNHNV and YYDKDF (reference sequence). The J segment lost 6 bases and the V segment lost 2 bases, leaving 14 bases of the junction unmatched. The CDR3 is 17 residues long. This sample is part of a study of CD8+CD57+ T cells in acquired aplastic anemia. Study-level background: On average, sorted CD4+ and CD8+ cells gave around 3 ug of DNA. Points from the study as a whole: Shared by patients and controls, twenty-nine CD8+ CDR3s were abundant in patients. Patients and controls were not found to differ significantly in CD8+ Simpson's diversity.

The study profiled TCR beta VDJ and CDR3 using genomic DNA as template. TCRdb recomputed calls from the reads with MiXCR, one row per CDR3 protein. The sample includes about 58,000 distinct CDR3 sequences, roughly three fifths of them seen just once. Patients included in sequencing had previously demonstrated CD8+CD57+ cell expansion by flow cytometry. This chain links TRBV15 with TRBJ2-7, with 9 bases that match TRBD2. Sequenced input: sorted CD4+, CD8+, or CD8+CD57+ T cells (not recorded which) from PBMCs. This TCR was sampled from a human donor with aplastic anemia. This chain's CDR3 is CATSRSPFGGGVSEQYF. The CDR3 bases are TGTGCCACCAGCAGATCCCCCTTCGGCGGGGGGGTCTCCGAGCAGTACTTC.